This T cell receptor beta chain came from a study of beta chain features in type 1 diabetes. Study conclusions and caveats: At VDJ recombination sites, type 1 diabetes patients had fewer insertions and more deleted nucleotides. Researchers report that Type 1 diabetes patients had moderately but significantly shorter TCRB CDR3s across all four CD4+ subsets. A cDNA-based sequencing approach could over-represent cells with high TCR expression. HLA influence on TCRB rearrangement stayed unresolved here.

V dropped 4 bases and J dropped 0; count of bases not matched to a gene: 1. Looked up from germline, CDR1 is SNHLY and CDR2 is FYNNEI. The CDR3 is 14 amino acids. This clone was seen a few times. Its antigen is not known. Other DNA sequences within the sample encode an identical CDR3. The entirety of the isolated RNA underwent reverse transcription, so expressed TCRB transcripts were sequenced. The assay was immunoSEQ multiplex PCR, and TCRdb's table has in-frame clones only and misses some. The sample records around 690,000 clones, around 12% being singletons. The chain joins TRBV2 to TRBJ2-3, with 7 bases that match TRBD2. Material for sequencing was naive CD4+ T cells from blood. The sequence was obtained from a man between 25 and 39 years old with type 1 diabetes. CDR3 in amino acids: CASSVSGSTDTQYF. The CDR3 DNA reads as TGTGCCAGCAGTGTTAGCGGGAGCACAGATACGCAGTATTTT.